Reported below is one T cell receptor beta chain. What it binds is not known. UMI labels and 5' RACE were used to prepare the TRB cDNA libraries. TCRdb reprocessed the 5' RACE reads and reports one entry per CDR3 protein, with no DNA. The repertoire table contains about 70,000 distinct CDR3 sequences. This sample stems from a study of CXCR3-negative and CXCR3-positive naive CD8 T cells. General study findings and limits: In both naive subsets diversity was comparably high, whereas memory CD8+ cells showed much lower diversity. Relative to CXCR3-negative naive cells, CXCR3-positive naive cells had more hydrophobic TRB CDR3s. Naive CXCR3-negative cells resembled naive CXCR3-positive cells in TRBV-TRBJ usage; memory cells differed.

The CDR3 contains 17 residues. The V gene's germline CDR1 is SQVTM and CDR2 ANQGSEA. This receptor was identified in a human donor in good health. Some clones in this sample may be carry-over from other donors' samples. V gene TRBV29-1 combines with J gene TRBJ2-1; TCRdb picks TRBD2, but there is no DNA to check that call. Specimen: naive CXCR3+ CD8+ T cells from blood. Described subset: CD45RO-CCR7+CD27+CD95- naive CD8+ T cells expressing CXCR3 (TNR3+). The CDR3 loop reads CSVAGTDVANGPPGQFF.